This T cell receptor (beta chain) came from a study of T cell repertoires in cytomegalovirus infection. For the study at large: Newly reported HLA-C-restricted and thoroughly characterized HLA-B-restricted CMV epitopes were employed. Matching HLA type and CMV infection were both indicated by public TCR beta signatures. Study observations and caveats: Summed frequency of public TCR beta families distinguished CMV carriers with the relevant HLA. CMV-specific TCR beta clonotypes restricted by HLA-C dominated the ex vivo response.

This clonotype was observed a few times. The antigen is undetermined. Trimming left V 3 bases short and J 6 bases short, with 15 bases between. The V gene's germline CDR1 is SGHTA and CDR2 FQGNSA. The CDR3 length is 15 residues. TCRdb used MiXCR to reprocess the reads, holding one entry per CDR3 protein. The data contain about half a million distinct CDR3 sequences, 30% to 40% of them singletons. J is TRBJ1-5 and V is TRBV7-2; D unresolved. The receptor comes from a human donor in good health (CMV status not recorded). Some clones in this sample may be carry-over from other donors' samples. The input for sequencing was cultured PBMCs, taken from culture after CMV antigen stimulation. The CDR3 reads CASSLLAEAGQPQHF. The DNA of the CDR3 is TGTGCCAGCAGCTTGTTGGCGGAGGCAGGTCAGCCCCAGCATTTT.